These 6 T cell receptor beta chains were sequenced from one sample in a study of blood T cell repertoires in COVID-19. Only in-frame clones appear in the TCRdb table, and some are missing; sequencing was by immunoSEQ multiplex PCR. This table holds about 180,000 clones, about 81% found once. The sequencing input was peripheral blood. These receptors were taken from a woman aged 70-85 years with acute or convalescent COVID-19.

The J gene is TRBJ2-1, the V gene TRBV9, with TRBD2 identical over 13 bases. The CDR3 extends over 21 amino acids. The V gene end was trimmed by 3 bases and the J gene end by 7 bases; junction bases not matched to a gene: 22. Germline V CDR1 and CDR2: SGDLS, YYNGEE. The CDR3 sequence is CASSAHEGGLAGPGIGNEQFF. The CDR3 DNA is TGTGCCAGCAGCGCACATGAAGGGGGACTAGCGGGACCGGGGATAGGGAATGAGCAGTTCTTC.

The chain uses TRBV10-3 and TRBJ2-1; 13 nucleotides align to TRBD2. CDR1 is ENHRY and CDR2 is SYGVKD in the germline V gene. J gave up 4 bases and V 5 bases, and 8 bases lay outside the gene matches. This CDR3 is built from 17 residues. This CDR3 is CAISPGTSGTDYNEQFF. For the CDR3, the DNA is TGTGCCATCAGTCCCGGGACTAGCGGGACCGATTACAATGAGCAGTTCTTC.

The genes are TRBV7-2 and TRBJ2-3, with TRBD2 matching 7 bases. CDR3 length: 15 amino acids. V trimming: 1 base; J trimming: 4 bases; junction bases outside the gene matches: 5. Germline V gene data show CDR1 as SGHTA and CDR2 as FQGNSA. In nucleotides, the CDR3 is TGTGCCAGCAGCTTAGTGGCGGGGGTTGCAGATACGCAGTATTTT. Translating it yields CASSLVAGVADTQYF.

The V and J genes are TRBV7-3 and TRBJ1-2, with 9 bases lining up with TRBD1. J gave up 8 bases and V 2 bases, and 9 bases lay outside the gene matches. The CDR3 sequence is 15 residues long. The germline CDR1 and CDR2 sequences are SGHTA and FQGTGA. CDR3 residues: CASSLARGQGYGYTF. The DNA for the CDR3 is TGTGCCAGCAGCTTAGCCAGGGGACAGGGATACGGCTACACCTTC.

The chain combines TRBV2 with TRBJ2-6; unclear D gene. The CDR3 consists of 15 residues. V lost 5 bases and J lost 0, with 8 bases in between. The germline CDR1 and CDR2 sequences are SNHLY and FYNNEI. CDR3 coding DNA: TGTGCCAGCAGTTTTGACACCTCTGGGGCCAACGTCCTGACTTTC. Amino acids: CASSFDTSGANVLTF. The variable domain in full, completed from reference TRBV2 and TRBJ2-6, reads EPEVTQTPSHQVTQMGQEVILRCVPISNHLYFYWYRQILGQKVEFLVSFYNNEISEKSEIFDDQFSVERPDGSNFTLKIRSTKLEDSAMYFCASSFDTSGANVLTFGAGSRLTVL.

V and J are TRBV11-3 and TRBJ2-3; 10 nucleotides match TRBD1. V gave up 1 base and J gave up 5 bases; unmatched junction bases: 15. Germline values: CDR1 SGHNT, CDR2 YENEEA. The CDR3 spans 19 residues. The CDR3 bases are TGTGCCAGCAGCTTAGCCCCCTCCTCCGGACAGGGGGTACTAGATACGCAGTATTTT. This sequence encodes CASSLAPSSGQGVLDTQYF.